This T cell receptor (beta chain) was found in a study of blood T cell repertoires in COVID-19. Germline lookup yields CDR1 SEHNR and CDR2 FQNEAQ (reference sequence). V shed 1 base, J shed 1 base, and the junction held 8 bases outside the gene matches. The CDR3 loop spans 19 amino acids. Per the original data handling: Researchers report that nucleated cell counts were estimated from reference gene primer amplification. Assay used: immunoSEQ multiplex PCR; TCRdb lists only in-frame clones, some missing. That table is the source of V, J and clone size, and D and trimming were worked out from the DNA. The sample has around 40,000 clones, 80% to 90% seen once.

The sequenced material came from peripheral blood. V gene TRBV7-9 combines with J gene TRBJ2-6; TRBD1 aligns across 9 bases. This clonotype originated in a man between 40 and 49 years old with COVID-19, enrolled during active disease. The CDR3 reads CASSLGVGTGSSGANVLTF. The CDR3 bases are TGTGCCAGCAGCTTAGGAGTCGGGACAGGGTCGTCTGGGGCCAACGTCCTGACTTTC.